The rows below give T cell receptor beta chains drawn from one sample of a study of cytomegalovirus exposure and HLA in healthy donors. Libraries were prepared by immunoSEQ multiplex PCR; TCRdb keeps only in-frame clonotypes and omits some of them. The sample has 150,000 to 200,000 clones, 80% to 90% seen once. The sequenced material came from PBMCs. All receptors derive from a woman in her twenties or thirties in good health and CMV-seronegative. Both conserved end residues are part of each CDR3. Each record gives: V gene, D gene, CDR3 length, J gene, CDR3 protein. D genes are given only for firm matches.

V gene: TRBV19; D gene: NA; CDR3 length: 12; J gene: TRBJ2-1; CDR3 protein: CASKGVYNEQFF
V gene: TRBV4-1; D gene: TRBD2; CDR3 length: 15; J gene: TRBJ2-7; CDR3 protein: CASNQGPAGARVQYF
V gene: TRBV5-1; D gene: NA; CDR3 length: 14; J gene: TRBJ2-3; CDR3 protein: CASSLYRVVDTQYF
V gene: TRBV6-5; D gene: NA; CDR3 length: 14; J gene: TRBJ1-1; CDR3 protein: CASSYSTAVTEAFF
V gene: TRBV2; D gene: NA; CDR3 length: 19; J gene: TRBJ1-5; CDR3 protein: CASSEAILWETYSNQPQHF
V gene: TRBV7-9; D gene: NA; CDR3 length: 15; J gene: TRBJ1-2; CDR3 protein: CASSLDLKGQRGYTF
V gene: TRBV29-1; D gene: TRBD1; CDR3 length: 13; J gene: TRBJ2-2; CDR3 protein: CSVGQGATGELFF
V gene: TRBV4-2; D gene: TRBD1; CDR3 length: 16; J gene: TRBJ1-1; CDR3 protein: CASSQVPGQGATEAFF
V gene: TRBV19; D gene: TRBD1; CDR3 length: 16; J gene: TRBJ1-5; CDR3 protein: CASSMGQDLSNQPQHF
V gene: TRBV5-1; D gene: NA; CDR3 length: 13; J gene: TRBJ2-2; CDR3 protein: CASSLMTTGELFF
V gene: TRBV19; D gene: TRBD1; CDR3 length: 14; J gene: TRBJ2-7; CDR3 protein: CASSGDRGFNEQYF
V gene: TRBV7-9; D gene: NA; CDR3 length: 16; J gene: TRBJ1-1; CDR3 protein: CASSLSTGWLNTEAFF
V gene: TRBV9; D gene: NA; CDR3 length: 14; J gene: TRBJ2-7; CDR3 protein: CASSVGGSSYEQYF
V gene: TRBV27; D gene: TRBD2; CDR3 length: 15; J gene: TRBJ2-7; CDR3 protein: CASSDTTSGSYEQYF
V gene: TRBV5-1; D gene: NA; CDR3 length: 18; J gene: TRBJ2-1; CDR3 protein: CASSLAALSGAPYNEQFF
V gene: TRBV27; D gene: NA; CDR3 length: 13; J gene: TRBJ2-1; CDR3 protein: CASSMRIYNEQFF
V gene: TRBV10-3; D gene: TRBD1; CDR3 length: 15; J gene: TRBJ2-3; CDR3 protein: CAISDRQGPTDTQYF
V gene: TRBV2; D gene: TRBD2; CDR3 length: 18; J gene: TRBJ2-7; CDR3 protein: CASSKTSGGLILLHEQYF
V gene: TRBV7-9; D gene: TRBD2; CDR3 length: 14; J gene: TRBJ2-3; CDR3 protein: CASTLATSTDTQYF
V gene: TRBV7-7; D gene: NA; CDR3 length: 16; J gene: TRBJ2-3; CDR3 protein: CASSPQLDPRTDTQYF
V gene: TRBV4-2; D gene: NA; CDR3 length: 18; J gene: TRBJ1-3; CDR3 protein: CASSQAGTGTSSGNTIYF
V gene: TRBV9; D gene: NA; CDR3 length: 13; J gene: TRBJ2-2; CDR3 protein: CASSVDAPGELFF
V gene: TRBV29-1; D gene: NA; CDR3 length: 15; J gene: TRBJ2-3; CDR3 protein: CSVARGWAQADTQYF
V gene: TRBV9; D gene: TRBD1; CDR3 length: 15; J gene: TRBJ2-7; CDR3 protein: CASSQSGTGAYEQYF
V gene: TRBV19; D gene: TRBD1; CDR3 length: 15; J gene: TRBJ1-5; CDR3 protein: CASSISGQDNQPQHF
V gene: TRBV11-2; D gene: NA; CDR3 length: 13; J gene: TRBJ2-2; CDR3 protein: CASSLGGTGELFF
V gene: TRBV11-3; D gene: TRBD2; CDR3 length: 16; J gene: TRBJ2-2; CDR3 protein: CASSSRTSGGAGELFF
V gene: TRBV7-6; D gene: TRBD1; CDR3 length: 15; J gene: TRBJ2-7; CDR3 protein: CASSSDTGGSYEQYF
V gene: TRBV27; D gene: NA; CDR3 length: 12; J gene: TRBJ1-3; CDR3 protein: CASATSGNTIYF
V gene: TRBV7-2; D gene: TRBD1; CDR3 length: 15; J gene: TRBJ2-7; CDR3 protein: CASSLVTGGSYEQYF
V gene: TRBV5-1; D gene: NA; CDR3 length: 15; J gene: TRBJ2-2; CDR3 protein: CASSLSPVGAGELFF
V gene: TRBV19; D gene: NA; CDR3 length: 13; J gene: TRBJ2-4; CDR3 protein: CASSFVAGGSMYF
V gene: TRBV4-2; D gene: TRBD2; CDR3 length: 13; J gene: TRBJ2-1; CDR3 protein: CASSQDRLAVQFF
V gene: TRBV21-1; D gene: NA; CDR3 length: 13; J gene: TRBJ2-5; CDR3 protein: CARPKTAPETQYF
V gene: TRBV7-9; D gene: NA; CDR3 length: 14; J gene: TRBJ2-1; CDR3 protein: CASSSFSGYNEQFF
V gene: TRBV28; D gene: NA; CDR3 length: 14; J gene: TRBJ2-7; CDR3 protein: CASSFLRKGDEQYF
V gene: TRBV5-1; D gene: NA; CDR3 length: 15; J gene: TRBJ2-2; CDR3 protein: CASSLVVHSTGELFF
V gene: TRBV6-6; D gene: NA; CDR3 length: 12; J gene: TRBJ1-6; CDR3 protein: CASGYDNSPLHF
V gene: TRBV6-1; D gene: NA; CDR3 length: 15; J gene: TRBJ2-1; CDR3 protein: CASSEISGATYEQFF
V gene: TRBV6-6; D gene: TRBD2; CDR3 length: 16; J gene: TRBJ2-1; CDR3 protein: CASSLGGGTSGNEQFF
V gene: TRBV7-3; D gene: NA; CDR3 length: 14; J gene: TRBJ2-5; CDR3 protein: CASSPGAGHETQYF
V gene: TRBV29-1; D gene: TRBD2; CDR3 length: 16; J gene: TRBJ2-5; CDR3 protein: CSVAGTSRRGRETQYF
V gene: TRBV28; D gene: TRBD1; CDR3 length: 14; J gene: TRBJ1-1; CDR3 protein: CASTRSTGVAEAFF
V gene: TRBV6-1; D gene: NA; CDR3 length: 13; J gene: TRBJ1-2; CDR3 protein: CASSETGTRGYTF
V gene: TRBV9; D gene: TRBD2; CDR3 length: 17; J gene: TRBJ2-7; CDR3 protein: CASSVEGQLAGGGEQYF
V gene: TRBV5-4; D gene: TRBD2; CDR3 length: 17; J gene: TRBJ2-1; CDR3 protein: CASSRGSGASSYNEQFF
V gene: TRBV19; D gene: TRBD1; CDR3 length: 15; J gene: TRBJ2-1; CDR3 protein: CASRLRDRSNNEQFF
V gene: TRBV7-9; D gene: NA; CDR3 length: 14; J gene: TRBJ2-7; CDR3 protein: CASSPQTQTYEQYF
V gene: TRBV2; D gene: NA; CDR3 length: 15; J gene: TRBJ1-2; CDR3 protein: CASSAQGRSYVGYTF
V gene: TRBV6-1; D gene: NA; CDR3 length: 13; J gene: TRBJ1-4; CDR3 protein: CATRENLNEKLFF
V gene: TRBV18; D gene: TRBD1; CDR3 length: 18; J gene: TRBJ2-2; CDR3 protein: CASSPLGQGFSNTGELFF
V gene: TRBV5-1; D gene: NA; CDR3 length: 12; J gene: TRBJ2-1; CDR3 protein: CASSPKGNEQFF
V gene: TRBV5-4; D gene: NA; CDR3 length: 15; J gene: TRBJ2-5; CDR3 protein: CASSSRVGKQETQYF